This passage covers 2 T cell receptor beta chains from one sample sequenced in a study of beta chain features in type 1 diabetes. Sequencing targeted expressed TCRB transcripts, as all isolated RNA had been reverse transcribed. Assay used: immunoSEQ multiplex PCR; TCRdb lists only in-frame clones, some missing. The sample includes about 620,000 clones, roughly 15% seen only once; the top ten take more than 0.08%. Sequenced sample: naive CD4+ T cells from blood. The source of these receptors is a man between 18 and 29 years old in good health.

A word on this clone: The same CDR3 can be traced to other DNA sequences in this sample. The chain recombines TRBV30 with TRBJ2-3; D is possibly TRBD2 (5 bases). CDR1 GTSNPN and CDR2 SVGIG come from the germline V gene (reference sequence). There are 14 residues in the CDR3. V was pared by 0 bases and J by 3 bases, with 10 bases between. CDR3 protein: CAWSVKGGTDTQYF. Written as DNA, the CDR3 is TGTGCCTGGAGTGTAAAAGGAGGAACAGATACGCAGTATTTT.

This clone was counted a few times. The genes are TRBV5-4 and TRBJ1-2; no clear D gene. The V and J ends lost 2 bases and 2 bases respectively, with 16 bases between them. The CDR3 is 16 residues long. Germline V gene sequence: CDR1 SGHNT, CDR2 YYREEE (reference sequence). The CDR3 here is CASSLPSSLGNYGYTF. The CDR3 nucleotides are TGTGCCAGCAGCTTACCTTCCTCTTTGGGGAACTATGGCTACACCTTC.